This TCR beta chain stems from a study of T cell clonotyping in hematopoietic cell transplantation. Overall study results and limits: After transplant, recipient diversity fell while pathologically expanded clonotypes grew through day 180. No sorting was done, leaving CD4 and CD8 contributions mixed. Graft donor and pretransplant recipient Inverse Simpson Index values predicted broader posttransplant TCR diversity.

This clone was seen only once. What it binds is not known. Germline V gene sequence: CDR1 MNHEY, CDR2 SMNVEV (reference sequence). The CDR3 has 18 residues. The V end was cut by 2 bases, the J end by 4 bases, with 23 bases between. This table comes from immunoSEQ multiplex PCR, and its TCRdb copy is limited to in-frame clones, with some not included. The sample holds approximately 25,000 clones, roughly 95% seen once. The sequenced sample was peripheral blood mononuclear cells. The gene calls are TRBV27 and TRBJ1-1; tentatively, D is TRBD1 (6 bases). The sequence derives from a man aged 50 or older in good health. Some clones in this sample may be carry-over from other donors' samples. DNA for the CDR3: TGTGCCAGCAGTTTAACTCGCCCGGGACATCCCGTACCCACTGAAGCTTTCTTT. Translating it yields CASSLTRPGHPVPTEAFF.